This entry lists 30 T cell receptor beta chains sequenced from one sample in a study of metastatic and nonmetastatic thyroid tumors. All patients were treatment-naive before thyroid surgery. TCRdb re-analyzed the PCR reads through MiXCR. Of 12,000 to 15,000 clones in the sample, 3.6% are singletons; the top ten hold roughly 26%. Sequenced: tumor tissue. These receptors all come from a female donor with papillary thyroid cancer or a benign thyroid nodule (not recorded which). Some clones in this sample may be carry-over from other donors' samples.

There are a few counts of this clone. Here the CDR3 DNA reads TGTGCCAGCAGCCCACAGGGGTTTATGCGGGGGGAGCTGTTTTTT. Its translation: CASSPQGFMRGELFF. The chain is built from TRBV28 and TRBJ2-2; 7 positions match TRBD1. The germline gives CDR1 MDHEN, CDR2 SYDVKM. The CDR3 covers 15 residues. The trim removed 6 bases at V and 8 bases at J, leaving 12 bases unmatched. Full variable domain (remainder filled in from reference TRBV28 and TRBJ2-2): DVKVTQSSRYLVKRTGEKVFLECVQDMDHENMFWYRQDPGLGLRLIYFSYDVKMKEKGDIPEGYSVSREKKERFSLILESASTNQTSMYLCASSPQGFMRGELFFGEGSRLTVL.

The chain has TRBV10-1 and TRBJ2-7, with D possibly matching TRBD1 (5 bases). Trimming cost V 4 bases and J 5 bases, with 12 bases left between them. The CDR3 spans 13 residues. CDR1 is WNHNN, CDR2 SYGVQD, per germline (reference sequence). The CDR3 DNA reads TGCGCCAGCAGTGGTCGACAGCTCGACGAGCAGTACTTC. This translates into CASSGRQLDEQYF.

This clone was detected a few times. DNA of the CDR3: TGTGCCAGCAGTGAGGGTCCCAGGACAGATACGCAGTATTTT. The encoded protein is CASSEGPRTDTQYF. The genes are TRBV6-1 and TRBJ2-3; D is unclear. The CDR3 loop spans 14 amino acids. Trimming pared 3 bases from V and 3 bases from J, leaving 10 bases between. Germline assignment: CDR1 MNHNS and CDR2 SASEGT.

The V and J genes are TRBV6-2 or TRBV6-3 and TRBJ2-7; TRBD2 matches at 11 bases. Germline CDR1 reads MNHEY; CDR2 reads SVGEGT. The CDR3 runs to 20 residues. The V and J ends lost 5 bases and 3 bases, in that order; junction bases with no gene match: 21. The CDR3 loop reads CASSRRLASGRIGDNYEQYF. The CDR3 DNA follows: TGTGCCAGCAGTCGCCGTTTGGCTAGCGGGAGGATAGGGGACAACTACGAGCAGTACTTC.

The chain has TRBV11-2 and TRBJ2-3; a weak D match, TRBD2 (6 bases). V gave up 5 bases and J gave up 6 bases, with 18 bases separating them. Germline V lookup: CDR1 SGHAT, CDR2 FQNNGV. The CDR3 contains 15 residues. CDR3 in amino acids: CASSPGVTPADTQYF. The CDR3 DNA reads as TGTGCCAGCAGCCCGGGGGTTACCCCCGCGGATACGCAGTATTTT.

This clone was found a few times. The V gene is TRBV4-2, the J gene TRBJ2-3; D is undetermined. Germline CDR1 and CDR2: LGHNA and YNFKEQ. The CDR3 loop spans 15 amino acids. Trimming removed 0 bases at V and 0 bases at J, with 7 bases between. CDR3 nucleotides: TGTGCCAGCAGCCAAGATCTCGACAGCACAGATACGCAGTATTTT. This gives the protein CASSQDLDSTDTQYF.

This clone has a handful of counts. J is TRBJ2-2 and V is TRBV10-1; 7 positions agree with TRBD2. V dropped 6 bases and J dropped 1; count of bases not matched to a gene: 2. This CDR3 spans 14 amino acids. Germline CDR1 WNHNN, CDR2 SYGVQD (reference sequence). CDR3 in amino acids: CASRASGNTGELFF. DNA of the CDR3: TGCGCCAGCAGGGCTAGCGGGAACACCGGGGAGCTGTTTTTT.

This clone qualifies as large. This chain uses TRBV6-2 or TRBV6-3 with TRBJ2-5; TRBD2 aligns across 10 bases. J lost 3 bases, V lost 2 bases, and 3 bases had no gene match. This CDR3 is built from 15 residues. The germline gives CDR1 MNHEY, CDR2 SVGEGT. The CDR3, as DNA: TGTGCCAGCAGTTACATGCTAGCGGGGGAAGAGACCCAGTACTTC. Its protein product is CASSYMLAGEETQYF.

The chain employs TRBV6-1 and TRBJ1-2, with TRBD1 as a possible D gene (5 bases). This CDR3 has 14 amino acids. V gave up 1 base and J gave up 4 bases, with 10 bases separating them. In germline, CDR1 is MNHNS, CDR2 SASEGT. CDR3 loop: CASSEGHQGYGYTF. The CDR3, as DNA: TGTGCCAGCAGTGAAGGACATCAGGGCTATGGCTACACCTTC.

The chain recombines TRBV15 with TRBJ1-5, with D possibly TRBD1 on 5 matching bases. The germline CDR1 and CDR2 sequences are LNHNV and YYDKDF (reference sequence). CDR3 size: 14 residues. V lost 4 bases, J lost 5 bases, and 12 bases lay in between. CDR3 amino acids: CATSIGAGHQPQHF. DNA for the CDR3: TGTGCCACCAGCATTGGGGCAGGGCATCAGCCCCAGCATTTT.

This clone rates as medium-sized. The rearrangement links TRBV24-1 to TRBJ1-1; the D gene is possibly TRBD1 (5 bases). Trimming pared 2 bases from V and 1 base from J, leaving 10 bases between. The CDR3 length is 15 residues. The V gene's germline CDR1 is KGHDR and CDR2 SFDVKD. CDR3 DNA: TGTGCCACCAGTGATTCGGGGGGAGGGAACACTGAAGCTTTCTTT. Encoded protein: CATSDSGGGNTEAFF.

This clone was detected only a few times. V is TRBV6-1 and J is TRBJ1-2, with D maybe TRBD1 (5 bases). V was trimmed by 6 bases and J by 0 bases, leaving 14 bases between them. From germline, CDR1 is MNHNS and CDR2 SASEGT. This CDR3 has 15 residues. Here the CDR3 reads CASSQRQQSNYGYTF. The CDR3 DNA sequence: TGTGCCAGCAGCCAACGACAGCAATCTAACTATGGCTACACCTTC.

The rearrangement links TRBV11-3 to TRBJ1-4; D is unclear. Trimming pared 4 bases from V and 7 bases from J, leaving 10 bases between. The germline CDR1 and CDR2 sequences are SGHNT and YENEEA. The CDR3 covers 13 residues. CDR3 nucleotide sequence: TGTGCCAGCAGCTCGCATCATGGTGAAAAACTGTTTTTT. It translates to CASSSHHGEKLFF.

The V call is TRBV28, the J call TRBJ1-5; D gene uncertain. V dropped 8 bases and J dropped 10 bases, with 15 bases sitting between them. The CDR3 loop spans 12 amino acids. Germline-derived CDR1 and CDR2 are MDHEN and SYDVKM. CDR3 region: CASLKSGEPQHF. The CDR3 coding sequence is TGTGCCAGCTTAAAGAGTGGGGAACCCCAGCATTTT.

This chain uses TRBV19 with TRBJ2-6, with a tentative D call TRBD2 (5 bases). Germline loops: CDR1 LNHDA, CDR2 SQIVND (reference sequence). Trimming removed 6 bases at V and 4 bases at J, with 7 bases between. The CDR3 covers 13 residues. The CDR3 DNA sequence: TGTGCCAGTAGGGAGGCGGGGGCCAACGTCCTGACTTTC. Its translation is CASREAGANVLTF. Filled out from reference TRBV19 and TRBJ2-6, the complete variable domain reads DGGITQSPKYLFRKEGQNVTLSCEQNLNHDAMYWYRQDPGQGLRLIYYSQIVNDFQKGDIAEGYSVSREKKESFPLTVTSAQKNPTAFYLCASREAGANVLTFGAGSRLTVL.

In the case of this clone: The junction departs from germline at one end; a sequencing error may be responsible. The chain combines TRBV6-5 with TRBJ2-2; 10 bases map to TRBD2. This CDR3 contains 17 residues. Germline CDR1 reads MNHEY; CDR2 reads SVGAGI. The CDR3 nucleotides are TGTGCCAGCAGTTACTTTCCTGCCAGCGGGAGGGCCGGGGAGCTGTTCTTT. Translation: CASSYFPASGRAGELFF.

This clone was found a few times. This chain links TRBV5-5 with TRBJ2-1; the D is unclear. Deletions cut 4 bases from V and 2 bases from J, with 10 bases between. Germline values: CDR1 SGHKS, CDR2 YYEKEE (reference sequence). This CDR3 has 14 amino acids. The DNA of the CDR3 is TGTGCCAGCAGCCCACACCTCGCCTACAATGAGCAGTTCTTC. It is translated as CASSPHLAYNEQFF.

The V and J genes are TRBV27 and TRBJ2-1; no clear D. The germline gives CDR1 MNHEY, CDR2 SMNVEV (reference sequence). CDR3 length equals 13 residues. The V end was cut by 3 bases, the J end by 4 bases, with 7 bases between. This chain's CDR3 is CASSLKQYNEQFF. The CDR3 DNA is TGTGCCAGCAGTTTGAAACAATACAATGAGCAGTTCTTC.

The V gene is TRBV6-9, the J gene TRBJ1-2; D is uncertain. Germline assignment: CDR1 MNHGY and CDR2 SVAAGI. The CDR3 is 12 residues long. Trimming took off 7 bases at V and 8 bases at J, with 14 bases between the two ends. In DNA, the CDR3 is TGTGCCAGCATCGACGGTGGAGGAGGCTACACCTTC. It codes for CASIDGGGGYTF.

In its sample, this clone was seen a few times. This chain uses TRBV30 with TRBJ2-2; D assignment may be TRBD1 or TRBD2 (5 bases each). CDR1 and CDR2 (germline): GTSNPN, SVGIG (reference sequence). The CDR3 has 13 residues. V lost 3 bases and J 6 bases, leaving 11 bases between the germline ends. The CDR3 DNA reads TGTGCCTGGAGCCCGGGACCCCCCGGGGAGCTGTTTTTT. This gives the protein CAWSPGPPGELFF.

There are a few counts of this clone. This chain connects TRBV6-1 to TRBJ2-1; perhaps D is TRBD1 or TRBD2 (5 bases each). Trimming took 7 bases from V and 9 from J, leaving 10 bases between them. This CDR3 has 11 residues. Germline values: CDR1 MNHNS, CDR2 SASEGT. The CDR3 spells CASTGQGEQFF. CDR3 DNA: TGTGCCAGCACGGGGCAGGGTGAGCAGTTCTTC.

In this sample, this clone is medium-sized. This chain uses TRBV9 with TRBJ2-1; 8 bases map to TRBD1. Germline loops: CDR1 SGDLS, CDR2 YYNGEE. The CDR3 runs 13 residues. The junction had 4 bases not matched to a gene; V was cut back by 5 bases and J by 6 bases. CDR3 loop: CASRAQGANEQFF. The CDR3 DNA reads TGTGCCAGCAGGGCCCAGGGGGCCAATGAGCAGTTCTTC. Drawing the rest from reference TRBV9 and TRBJ2-1, the complete variable domain is DSGVTQTPKHLITATGQRVTLRCSPRSGDLSVYWYQQSLDQGLQFLIQYYNGEERAKGNILERFSAQQFPDLHSELNLSSLELGDSALYFCASRAQGANEQFFGPGTRLTVL.

This clone was seen a few times. The chain links TRBV12-3 or TRBV12-4 to TRBJ1-2; D is uncertain. The V gene lost 5 bases and the J gene lost 2 bases, with 18 bases spanning the gap. The CDR3 spans 16 residues. The CDR3 region is CASSPVRLPENYGYTF. The CDR3, as DNA: TGTGCCAGCAGTCCGGTCCGTCTTCCAGAGAACTATGGCTACACCTTC.

This clone was seen repeatedly, ten times or more. The V and J genes are TRBV6-2 or TRBV6-3 and TRBJ2-1; 10 nucleotides align to TRBD1. Germline loops: CDR1 MNHEY, CDR2 SVGEGT. The V and J ends lost 6 bases and 3 bases, in that order; junction bases with no gene match: 5. The CDR3 sequence is 15 residues long. The CDR3 loop reads CASSFGQGDYNEQFF. The CDR3 DNA sequence: TGTGCCAGCAGCTTCGGACAGGGGGACTACAATGAGCAGTTCTTC.

This clone was seen many times. This chain connects TRBV6-1 to TRBJ2-1; D is perhaps TRBD2 (7 bases). Between the trimmed V and J ends, which lost 7 bases and 7 bases, there was a span of 23 bases. Germline assignment: CDR1 MNHNS and CDR2 SASEGT. The CDR3 covers 16 residues. The CDR3 loop reads CASTQGRGDHGNEQFF. DNA of the CDR3: TGTGCCAGCACTCAGGGGAGGGGGGACCACGGGAATGAGCAGTTCTTC.

This clone is judged medium-sized (0.01 to 0.1%). CDR3 amino acids: CASSLRVAGAGGDQPQHF. DNA of the CDR3: TGTGCCAGCAGTTTGAGGGTAGCTGGGGCAGGGGGGGATCAGCCCCAGCATTTT. The V and J genes are TRBV28 and TRBJ1-5, with 7 nucleotides matching TRBD1. The V gene end was trimmed by 3 bases and the J gene end by 5 bases; junction bases not matched to a gene: 16. Germline V gene lookup returns CDR1 MDHEN and CDR2 SYDVKM. This CDR3 comprises 18 residues.

This clone was observed a handful of times. V is TRBV19 and J is TRBJ2-1, with TRBD2 identical over 10 bases. This CDR3 is built from 15 residues. After removal of 5 bases from V and 10 bases from J, the junction contained 11 bases not matched to a gene. The germline CDR1 and CDR2 sequences are LNHDA and SQIVND (reference sequence). In nucleotides, the CDR3 is TGTGCCAGTAGTTTGTCCGGGACTAGCGCCGGCGAGCAGTTCTTC. Translating gives CASSLSGTSAGEQFF.

By frequency in the sample, this clone is medium-sized. The rearrangement uses TRBV28 and TRBJ2-6, with D possibly TRBD2 on 5 matching bases. Germline CDR1 and CDR2: MDHEN and SYDVKM. V was clipped by 7 bases and J by 0 bases, with 16 bases between them. The CDR3 has 17 amino acids. CDR3 DNA sequence: TGTGCCAGCACCCGATCGGGATTTGTCTCTGGGGCCAACGTCCTGACTTTC. This translates into CASTRSGFVSGANVLTF.

In its sample, this clone ranks as medium-sized (0.01 to 0.1%). The chain joins TRBV20-1 to TRBJ1-5, with 7 bases matching TRBD1. Germline V gives CDR1 DFQATT, CDR2 SNEGSKA (reference sequence). The length of the CDR3 is 16 residues. V lost 3 bases, J lost 1 base, and 9 bases stayed unmatched. CDR3 sequence reads: CSASGEGTVSNQPQHF. The CDR3 bases are TGCAGTGCTAGTGGGGAAGGGACAGTCAGCAATCAGCCCCAGCATTTT.

This clone occurred many times. J is TRBJ1-1 and V is TRBV6-1; D gene uncertain. This CDR3 has 15 residues. Trimming removed 5 bases at V and 0 bases at J, with 13 bases between. Germline V gene lookup returns CDR1 MNHNS and CDR2 SASEGT. CDR3: CASSYNSRVNTEAFF. The CDR3 coding sequence is TGTGCCAGCAGTTACAATTCAAGGGTGAACACTGAAGCTTTCTTT.